This entry concerns a single TCR beta chain. Time point reported: 2014-2015 season, pre-vaccination. Profiling relied on immunoSEQ multiplex PCR, and the TCRdb table lists in-frame clones only, not all of them. The table includes about 2,500 clones, 85% to 90% detected once. This entry is derived from a study of follicular helper T cells after annual influenza vaccination. In germline, CDR1 is KGHSH, CDR2 LQKENI. The CDR3 covers 11 residues. The germline V and J ends were trimmed by 4 bases and 5 bases, with 5 bases remaining between them. This sequence was found in an adult who received the influenza vaccine. The input for sequencing was CXCR5+ CD38+ circulating T follicular helper cells from blood, taken on the day of influenza vaccination. The subset was: circulating Tfh, non-naive CD4+CXCR5+PD-1+ (ICOS+CD38+ or ICOS-CD38-). This chain uses TRBV18 with TRBJ2-5, with unresolved D. The CDR3: CASSRSETQYF. The DNA for the CDR3 is TGTGCCAGCTCACGTTCGGAGACCCAGTACTTC.